This TCR beta chain was recovered during a study of blood T cell repertoires in COVID-19 (dated by TCRdb to 2018 to 2020). Turning to the overall study: Collaborator samples came from the United States, Italy and Spain and covered acute and convalescent phases of COVID-19. Deeply sampled blood TCRbeta repertoires from subjects exposed to, actively infected with, or recovered from COVID-19 were included in the dataset. HLA class I and class II types, where available, came from metadata supplied by the sample provider rather than from assay-based typing. The samples were drawn from the first 160 participants of the ongoing ImmuneRACE study and from more than 1,000 subjects provided by 6 global collaborators. The repertoires were released in a freely available public database intended as a resource for research on the immune response to SARS-CoV-2. Sample metadata almost always included a de-identified subject ID, COVID-19 status, age in years and sex. The material from the prospective study consisted of cDNA or gDNA derived from T cells, B-cell-depleted T cells, or PBMCs.

Its CDR3 holds 16 amino acids, cysteine through phenylalanine. This entry keeps only the CDR3 DNA: 48 bases, framed from base 1. The germline V gene (reference sequence) sets CDR1 to LGHDT and CDR2 to YNNKEL. Germline trimming amounts to 4 bases on V and 12 bases on J, with 18 as the count of junction bases outside the gene matches. In Seattle, one collaborating source enrolled patients while the infection was active and tracked those patients longitudinally over the course of disease. Each collaborating institution followed its own protocols to collect whole blood in K2EDTA tubes. For TCRbeta analysis, collaborators shipped samples in one of three forms: frozen whole blood, isolated PBMCs, or DNA extracted from either of those sample types. The investigation overall reported the following: How much clinical and demographic metadata was included differed by source and by participant, and the metadata was provided uncurated.

As concerns this clone: The antigen it binds to is not known. There are no base qualities to consult, and no much larger clone falls within one base.

TCRbeta CDR3 regions were amplified from genomic DNA by means of the immunoSEQ Assay, a bias-controlled multiplex PCR. The authors processed their data as follows. The number of nucleated cells in each sample was estimated from the amplification of reference gene primers within the assay. To quantify the absolute abundance of each unique TCRbeta CDR3 rearrangement, sequence reads were collapsed and filtered. For each sample, productive Simpson clonality was calculated as the square root of Simpson's diversity index over productive rearrangements. TCRdb obtained this table from immuneACCESS and retained in-frame rearrangements with V and J assigned. These tables miss some clones; where compared with another copy, unresolved V genes account for less than half of the shortfall, and the remainder is unexplained. Clone size and V and J calls were adopted from that table, with D and trimming inferred from the DNA. This sample is represented by fewer than 350,000 clones; about 86% of them were singletons. The ten largest clonotypes hold 13% of the sample.

The receptor's source is a woman between 65 and 79 years old with COVID-19, enrolled during active disease. Rearrangement joined TRBV3-1 (or the pseudogene TRBV3-2) to TRBJ2-7; 10 bases in between match TRBD2. Sequenced material: peripheral blood. The CDR3 reads as follows: CASSPHSSGGAGAGYF. The sequenced DNA: TGTGCCAGCAGCCCTCACTCCAGCGGGGGGGCCGGTGCTGGGTACTTC.